This T cell receptor (beta chain) is from a study of regulatory and conventional T cells in RAG deficiency. The CDR3 extends over 16 amino acids. The V and J ends lost 6 bases and 3 bases respectively, with 17 bases between them. Germline assignment: CDR1 WNHNN and CDR2 SYGVQD (reference sequence). Assay used: immunoSEQ multiplex PCR; TCRdb lists only in-frame clones, some missing. The data contain 30,000 to 35,000 clones, approximately 90% of them singletons. The data also belong to a second study, concerning regulatory T cells. That report notes: The PCR used 52 TRBV and 13 TRBJ primers.

This TCR was recovered from a human donor in good health. Sequencing was performed on CD8+ T cells sorted from blood. This chain joins TRBV10-1 and TRBJ2-2, with a tentative D call TRBD2 (6 bases). DNA of the CDR3: TGCGCCAGCAGCCGTTACCGACTAGAACACACCGGGGAGCTGTTTTTT. Its protein product is CASSRYRLEHTGELFF.